This T cell receptor (beta chain) was sequenced in a study of sequential checkpoint blockade in melanoma. About the study: After both sequences, patients received maintenance nivolumab. DNA from 91 pretreatment tumor samples underwent TCRβ immunosequencing.

Germline V gene lookup returns CDR1 MDHEN and CDR2 SYDVKM. V was shortened by 3 bases and J by 4 bases, with 13 bases between the two germline ends. The CDR3 has 15 amino acids. Treatment specified: randomized to nivolumab then ipilimumab (arm A) or the reverse (arm B). None of the patients previously received DNA-damaging chemotherapy. Only in-frame clones appear in the TCRdb table, and some are missing; sequencing was by immunoSEQ multiplex PCR. The sample yields around 2,000 clones, 23% seen once. The source material was tumor tissue (inferred from file names), sampled from a patient given nivolumab and ipilimumab in sequence. The chain uses TRBV28 and TRBJ1-3; D is undetermined. The sequence was collected from a human donor with melanoma. The CDR3 protein is CASSFTAWSGNTIYF. The CDR3 DNA reads TGTGCCAGCAGTTTTACGGCCTGGTCGGGAAACACCATATATTTT. Full variable domain (rest looked up from reference TRBV28 and TRBJ1-3): DVKVTQSSRYLVKRTGEKVFLECVQDMDHENMFWYRQDPGLGLRLIYFSYDVKMKEKGDIPEGYSVSREKKERFSLILESASTNQTSMYLCASSFTAWSGNTIYFGEGSWLTVV.